The clone carrying this TCR beta chain is a singleton in its sample. The CDR3 spans 15 residues. Germline lookup yields CDR1 SGHTA and CDR2 FQGNSA. The J segment lost 5 bases and the V segment lost 4 bases, leaving 8 bases of the junction unmatched. This record comes from a study of T cell changes during pregnancy in multiple sclerosis. TCRdb's table, derived via immunoSEQ multiplex PCR, lists solely in-frame clones and lacks some. The sample carries about 75,000 clones, around nine tenths recorded once. The chain uses TRBV7-2 and TRBJ2-5; TRBD2 matches at 9 bases. The input for sequencing was CD4+ T cells from peripheral blood mononuclear cells, taken before pregnancy. The receptor was derived from a female donor with multiple sclerosis, enrolled in a pregnancy study. Here the CDR3 DNA reads TGTGCCAGCAGCTACCAGCGGGGGGCGGGGGAGACCCAGTACTTC. It encodes CASSYQRGAGETQYF.